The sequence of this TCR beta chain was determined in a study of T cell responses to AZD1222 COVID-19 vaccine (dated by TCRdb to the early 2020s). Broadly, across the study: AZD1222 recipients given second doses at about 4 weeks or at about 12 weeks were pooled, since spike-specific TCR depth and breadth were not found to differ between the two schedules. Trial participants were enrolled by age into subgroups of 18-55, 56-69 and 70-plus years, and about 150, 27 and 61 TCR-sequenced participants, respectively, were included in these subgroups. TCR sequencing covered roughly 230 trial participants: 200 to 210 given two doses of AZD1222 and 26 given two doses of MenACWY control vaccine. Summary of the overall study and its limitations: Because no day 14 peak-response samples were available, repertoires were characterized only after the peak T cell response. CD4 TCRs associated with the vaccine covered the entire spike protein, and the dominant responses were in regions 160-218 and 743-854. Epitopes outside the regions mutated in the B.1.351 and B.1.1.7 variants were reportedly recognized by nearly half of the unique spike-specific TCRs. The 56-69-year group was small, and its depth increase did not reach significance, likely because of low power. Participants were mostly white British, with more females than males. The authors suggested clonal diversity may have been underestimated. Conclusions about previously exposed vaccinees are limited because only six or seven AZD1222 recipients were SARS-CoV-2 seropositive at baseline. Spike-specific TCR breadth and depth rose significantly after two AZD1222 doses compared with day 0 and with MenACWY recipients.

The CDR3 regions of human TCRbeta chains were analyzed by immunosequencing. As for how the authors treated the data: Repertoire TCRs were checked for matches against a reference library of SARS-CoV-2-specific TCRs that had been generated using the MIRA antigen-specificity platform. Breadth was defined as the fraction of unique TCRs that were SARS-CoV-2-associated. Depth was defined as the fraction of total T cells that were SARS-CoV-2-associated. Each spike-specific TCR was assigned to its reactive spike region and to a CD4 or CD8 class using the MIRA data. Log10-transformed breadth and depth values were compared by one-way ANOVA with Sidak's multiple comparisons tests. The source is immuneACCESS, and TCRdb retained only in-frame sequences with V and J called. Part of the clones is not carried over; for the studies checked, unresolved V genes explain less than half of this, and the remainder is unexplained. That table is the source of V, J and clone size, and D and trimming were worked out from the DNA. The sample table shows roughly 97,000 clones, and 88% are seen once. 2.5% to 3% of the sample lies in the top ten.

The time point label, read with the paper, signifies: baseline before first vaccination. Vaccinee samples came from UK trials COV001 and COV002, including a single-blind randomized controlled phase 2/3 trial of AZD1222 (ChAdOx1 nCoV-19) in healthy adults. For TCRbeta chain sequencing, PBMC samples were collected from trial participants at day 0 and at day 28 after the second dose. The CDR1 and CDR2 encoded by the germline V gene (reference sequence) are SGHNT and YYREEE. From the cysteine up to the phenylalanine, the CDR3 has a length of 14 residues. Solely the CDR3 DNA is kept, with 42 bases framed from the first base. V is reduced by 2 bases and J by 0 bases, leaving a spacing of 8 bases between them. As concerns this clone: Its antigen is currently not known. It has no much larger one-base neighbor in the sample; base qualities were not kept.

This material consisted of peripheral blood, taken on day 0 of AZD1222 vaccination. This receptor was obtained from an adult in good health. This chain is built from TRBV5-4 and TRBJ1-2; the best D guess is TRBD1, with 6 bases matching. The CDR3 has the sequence CASSLQGTNYGYTF. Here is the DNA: TGTGCCAGCAGCTTACAGGGAACTAACTATGGCTACACCTTC.